This entry lists 6 T cell receptor beta chains sequenced from one sample in a study of cytomegalovirus exposure and HLA in healthy donors. The PCR contained 60 Vbeta and 13 Jbeta primers. Produced via immunoSEQ multiplex PCR; TCRdb's table is partial and in-frame only. The sample table sets out 150,000 to 200,000 clones. Sequenced: PBMCs. These receptors all come from a man under 40 in good health and CMV-seronegative.

The chain joins TRBV11-2 to TRBJ2-7, with a weak D call TRBD2 (5 bases). This CDR3 comprises 15 residues. Trimming stripped 4 bases from V and 0 bases from J, with 13 bases between. CDR1 and CDR2 from the germline V gene are SGHAT and FQNNGV. CDR3 nucleotide sequence: TGTGCCAGCAGCTCGGAGGAGCTGCTCTCCTACGAGCAGTACTTC. Protein: CASSSEELLSYEQYF.

CDR3 sequence: CAWSATGQLNIQYF. DNA of the CDR3: TGTGCCTGGAGTGCAACGGGACAGCTAAACATTCAGTACTTC. This sequence joins TRBV30 and TRBJ2-4, with TRBD1 matching 7 bases. The V gene's germline CDR1 is GTSNPN and CDR2 SVGIG (reference sequence). Germline trimming cut 1 base from V and 6 bases from J; bases unmatched to any gene: 6. The CDR3 contains 14 residues.

The rearrangement links TRBV18 to TRBJ1-5; a weak D match, TRBD1 (5 bases). Germline lookup yields CDR1 KGHSH and CDR2 LQKENI. Trimming took off 3 bases at V and 3 bases at J, with 18 bases between the two ends. The CDR3 runs to 17 residues. The CDR3 region is CASSPYGGGIVNQPQHF. CDR3 nucleotide sequence: TGTGCCAGCTCACCTTACGGGGGGGGGATCGTCAATCAGCCCCAGCATTTT. The variable domain in full, completed from reference TRBV18 and TRBJ1-5, reads NAGVMQNPRHLVRRRGQEARLRCSPMKGHSHVYWYRQLPEEGLKFMVYLQKENIIDESGMPKERFSAEFPKEGPSILRIQQVVRGDSAAYFCASSPYGGGIVNQPQHFGDGTRLSIL.

The rearrangement joins TRBV11-2 to TRBJ1-2; D unresolved. The CDR3 runs 14 residues. The V end was cut by 5 bases, the J end by 6 bases, with 16 bases between. Germline CDR1 is SGHAT and CDR2 is FQNNGV. The CDR3 here is CASSHYSRGNGYTF. CDR3 DNA: TGTGCCAGCAGCCATTACAGTAGAGGGAATGGCTACACCTTC.

The chain uses TRBV19 and TRBJ1-1, with TRBD1 as a possible D gene (5 bases). Germline CDR1 and CDR2: LNHDA and SQIVND (reference sequence). Trimming cost V 8 bases and J 1 base, with 20 bases left between them. The CDR3 totals 16 residues. The CDR3 is CASSYSWGRENTEAFF. CDR3 nucleotides: TGTGCCAGTTCTTATTCCTGGGGCAGGGAGAACACTGAAGCTTTCTTT. Based on the CDR3 plus reference TRBV19 and TRBJ1-1, the full variable domain is DGGITQSPKYLFRKEGQNVTLSCEQNLNHDAMYWYRQDPGQGLRLIYYSQIVNDFQKGDIAEGYSVSREKKESFPLTVTSAQKNPTAFYLCASSYSWGRENTEAFFGQGTRLTVV.

Note on this clone: The CDR3 carries no conserved terminal phenylalanine or tryptophan, so it likely arises from a read error. V and J are TRBV5-1 and TRBJ1-2; D gene unclear. The germline V gene encodes CDR1 SGHRS and CDR2 YFSETQ. The CDR3 has 14 residues. V lost 0 bases, J lost 4 bases, and 10 bases lay in between. CDR3 residues: CASSLVQASYGYTL. The CDR3 nucleotides read TGCGCCAGCAGCTTGGTGCAGGCAAGCTATGGCTACACCCTC.